Below, 19 T cell receptor beta chains from the same sample are listed, as sequenced in a study of T cell changes during pregnancy in multiple sclerosis. TCRdb keeps only in-frame clones here, not all; method: immunoSEQ multiplex PCR. The sample comprises approximately 21,000 clones, around four fifths of which are singletons, and more than 15% rests with the top ten. Sequencing was performed on CD8+ T cells from peripheral blood mononuclear cells, taken in the first trimester of pregnancy. Source of these receptors: a female donor in good health, enrolled as a control in a pregnancy study.

The J gene is TRBJ2-3, the V gene TRBV6-4; 10 positions match TRBD1. Germline CDR1 reads MRHNA; CDR2 reads SNTAGT. The V gene end was trimmed by 6 bases and the J gene end by 2 bases; junction bases not matched to a gene: 5. The CDR3 runs to 15 residues. Here the CDR3 reads CASSPGTGDTDTQYF. In DNA form, the CDR3 reads TGTGCCAGCAGCCCTGGGACAGGGGACACAGATACGCAGTATTTT.

This clone is categorized as medium-sized. This chain links TRBV6-4 with TRBJ2-1; D is unclear. Germline CDR1 is MRHNA and CDR2 is SNTAGT. The CDR3 extends over 13 amino acids. Trimming removed 6 bases at V and 0 bases at J, with 6 bases between. DNA for the CDR3: TGTGCCAGCAGCGGTAGCTCCTACAATGAGCAGTTCTTC. Its protein is CASSGSSYNEQFF.

The chain recombines TRBV5-4 with TRBJ1-2, with D possibly matching TRBD1 (5 bases). Germline CDR1 reads SGHNT; CDR2 reads YYREEE (reference sequence). With 4 bases removed from V and 3 bases from J, the gap between germline ends came to 25 bases. The CDR3 runs 18 residues. CDR3 in amino acids: CASSLDQQGGRMDYGYTF. CDR3 in DNA: TGTGCCAGCAGCCTGGATCAGCAGGGTGGTCGAATGGACTATGGCTACACCTTC.

V usage is TRBV11-3 and J usage is TRBJ2-1; TRBD2 aligns across 7 bases. The CDR3 contains 11 residues. The V gene end was trimmed by 8 bases and the J gene end by 7 bases; junction bases not matched to a gene: 2. Germline assignment: CDR1 SGHNT and CDR2 YENEEA. The chain's CDR3 is CASGRGNEQFF. Written as DNA, the CDR3 is TGTGCCAGCGGGCGGGGGAATGAGCAGTTCTTC.

The chain carries TRBV6-1 and TRBJ1-1, with D unresolved. V was cut by 10 bases and J by 0 bases, with 6 bases left in between. Germline V gene lookup returns CDR1 MNHNS and CDR2 SASEGT. This CDR3 contains 11 residues. Here the CDR3 reads CATYLNTEAFF. CDR3 coding DNA: TGTGCCACCTATTTGAACACTGAAGCTTTCTTT.

This clone was counted at least ten times. The V call is TRBV19, the J call TRBJ2-7; 10 nucleotides line up with TRBD2. The length of the CDR3 is 16 residues. After removal of 3 bases from V and 0 bases from J, the junction contained 5 bases not matched to a gene. In germline, CDR1 is LNHDA, CDR2 SQIVND (reference sequence). The CDR3 region is CASSMASGSVSYEQYF. The DNA of the CDR3 is TGTGCCAGTAGTATGGCTAGCGGGAGCGTCTCCTACGAGCAGTACTTC. Using reference TRBV19 and TRBJ2-7 for the parts outside the CDR3, the full variable domain is DGGITQSPKYLFRKEGQNVTLSCEQNLNHDAMYWYRQDPGQGLRLIYYSQIVNDFQKGDIAEGYSVSREKKESFPLTVTSAQKNPTAFYLCASSMASGSVSYEQYFGPGTRLTVT.

This clone was picked up a small number of times. The chain links TRBV13 to TRBJ2-5; 7 nucleotides agree with TRBD1. CDR1 is PRHDT and CDR2 is FYEKMQ in the germline V gene (reference sequence). V lost 0 bases to trimming and J lost 5 bases; unmatched junction nucleotides: 9. There are 16 residues in the CDR3. The CDR3 DNA is TGTGCCAGCAGCTTAGGTACAGGGGTTAGCCGGGAGACCCAGTACTTC. The encoded protein is CASSLGTGVSRETQYF.

The chain recombines TRBV6-5 with TRBJ1-1; 7 nucleotides align to TRBD1. V lost 5 bases, J lost 5 bases, and 8 bases stayed unmatched. The germline CDR1 and CDR2 sequences are MNHEY and SVGAGI. The CDR3 is 14 residues long. In DNA form, the CDR3 reads TGTGCCAGCAGTCTGCAGGGACAGAGGACTGAAGCTTTCTTT. It translates to CASSLQGQRTEAFF.

The chain is built from TRBV11-2 and TRBJ1-2; tentative D call: TRBD1 (6 bases). The CDR3 sequence is 15 residues long. Germline-derived CDR1 and CDR2 are SGHAT and FQNNGV. Deletions cut 5 bases from V and 0 bases from J, with 13 bases between. The CDR3 here is CASSPGQFTNYGYTF. As DNA, the CDR3 is TGTGCCAGCAGCCCCGGACAGTTTACTAACTATGGCTACACCTTC.

This clone was recorded once. The chain carries TRBV4-3 and TRBJ2-1; 13 bases are shared with TRBD2. V lost 3 bases, J lost 2 bases, and 1 base stayed unmatched. Germline V CDR1 and CDR2: LGHNA, YSLEER. The CDR3 runs to 16 residues. The DNA for the CDR3 is TGCGCCAGCAGCCAGGGGACTAGCGGGGCCTACAATGAGCAGTTCTTC. It is translated as CASSQGTSGAYNEQFF.

The V gene is TRBV5-1, the J gene TRBJ2-2; the D is unclear. With 4 bases removed from V and 10 bases from J, the gap between germline ends came to 11 bases. This CDR3 comprises 12 residues. Germline lookup yields CDR1 SGHRS and CDR2 YFSETQ. DNA for the CDR3: TGCGCCAGCAGCCCAGGCTTTATGGAGCTGTTTTTT. Translating it yields CASSPGFMELFF.

The chain employs TRBV15 and TRBJ2-7; D not resolved. The CDR3 sequence is 14 residues long. CDR1 and CDR2 from the germline V gene are LNHNV and YYDKDF (reference sequence). Trimming cost V 4 bases and J 3 bases, with 13 bases left between them. CDR3 coding DNA: TGTGCCACCAGCAACTACCCGGTTGACTACGAGCAGTACTTC. It specifies CATSNYPVDYEQYF.

This clone was seen a few times. The rearrangement uses TRBV19 and TRBJ1-6, with D possibly TRBD1 on 6 matching bases. This CDR3 region has 14 residues. V lost 10 bases and J lost 8, with 18 bases in between. The V gene's germline CDR1 is LNHDA and CDR2 SQIVND (reference sequence). CDR3 region: CATIGRGRDSPLHF. CDR3 DNA: TGTGCCACCATCGGGAGGGGGAGGGATTCACCCCTCCACTTT.

The chain links TRBV10-2 to TRBJ1-1; possible D gene TRBD1, 5 bases. Between the trimmed V and J ends, which lost 8 bases and 7 bases, there was a span of 11 bases. In germline, CDR1 is WSHSY, CDR2 SAAADI. The CDR3 covers 11 residues. CDR3 coding DNA: TGCGCCAGCCTCGGGGGTTATGAAGCTTTCTTT. Its translation: CASLGGYEAFF.

The chain is built from TRBV9 and TRBJ1-3; TRBD1 aligns across 7 bases. The CDR3 runs 14 residues. Germline trimming cut 6 bases from V and 2 bases from J; bases unmatched to any gene: 5. Germline-derived CDR1 and CDR2 are SGDLS and YYNGEE. The DNA of the CDR3 is TGTGCCAGCACCGCAGACAGGGCTGGAAACACCATATATTTT. Its translation is CASTADRAGNTIYF.

V is TRBV7-6 and J is TRBJ1-4; D may be TRBD1 (5 bases). V was pared by 4 bases and J by 3 bases, with 12 bases between. The CDR3 spans 15 residues. CDR1 and CDR2 (germline): SGHVS, FNYEAQ. This CDR3 reads CASSSPGNANEKLFF. The CDR3 nucleotides read TGTGCCAGCAGCTCCCCAGGGAACGCTAATGAAAAACTGTTTTTT.

By proportion, this clone is large. This chain connects TRBV28 to TRBJ2-6, with D unclear. Germline V gene lookup returns CDR1 MDHEN and CDR2 SYDVKM. The CDR3 is 16 residues long. V lost 8 bases and J lost 0, with 14 bases in between. The CDR3 here is CASVPGESSGANVLTF. CDR3 in DNA: TGTGCCAGCGTTCCAGGCGAATCCTCTGGGGCCAACGTCCTGACTTTC.

There are a few counts of this clone. The chain carries TRBV6-4 and TRBJ2-3; 10 bases match TRBD2. After removal of 1 base from V and 5 bases from J, the junction contained 0 bases not matched to a gene. The germline V gene has CDR1 MRHNA and CDR2 SNTAGT. This CDR3 has 14 amino acids. In DNA, the CDR3 is TGTGCCAGCAGTGACTTAGCGGGAGGAGATACGCAGTATTTT. The encoded protein is CASSDLAGGDTQYF.

The CDR3 region is CASSLIGGNTEAFF. As DNA, the CDR3 is TGTGCCAGCAGCTTAATAGGGGGGAACACTGAAGCTTTCTTT. The V and J genes are TRBV7-3 and TRBJ1-1; a possible D gene is TRBD1 (6 bases). Per the germline V gene, CDR1 is SGHTA and CDR2 is FQGTGA. V shed 1 base and J shed 1 base, with 7 bases lying between them. The CDR3 spans 14 residues.